The 17 T cell receptor beta chains below all came from one sample that was sequenced in a study of blood T cell repertoires in COVID-19. Here immunoSEQ multiplex PCR was the method, and the copy in TCRdb shows in-frame clones only, minus some. The repertoire holds 190,000 or so clones, with about four fifths as singletons. The sample was peripheral blood. All receptors derive from a man in his fifties or sixties with active or convalescent COVID-19.

This clone showed up just once. This chain links TRBV2 with TRBJ1-6, with 9 positions matching TRBD1. CDR1 and CDR2 (germline): SNHLY, FYNNEI. The CDR3 totals 14 residues. Trimming removed 8 bases from V and 10 bases from J; junction bases left unmatched: 9. CDR3 in DNA: TGTGCCAGCCGGGGACAGGGAGGGGGATCACCCCTCCACTTT. Translating it yields CASRGQGGGSPLHF. Full variable domain (outside the CDR3, taken from reference TRBV2 and TRBJ1-6): EPEVTQTPSHQVTQMGQEVILRCVPISNHLYFYWYRQILGQKVEFLVSFYNNEISEKSEIFDDQFSVERPDGSNFTLKIRSTKLEDSAMYFCASRGQGGGSPLHFGNGTRLTVT.

V and J are TRBV6-6 and TRBJ1-5; D remains ambiguous. CDR1 is MNHNY and CDR2 is SVGAGI in the germline V gene (reference sequence). The germline V and J ends were trimmed by 6 bases and 0 bases, with 9 bases remaining between them. The CDR3 has 14 residues. This CDR3 is CASSRVSSNQPQHF. CDR3 DNA sequence: TGTGCCAGCAGCCGAGTTAGTAGCAATCAGCCCCAGCATTTT.

This chain connects TRBV5-1 to TRBJ1-6, with D possibly being TRBD1 (5 bases). CDR3 length equals 15 residues. Germline CDR1 and CDR2: SGHRS and YFSETQ. V was cut by 6 bases and J by 0 bases, with 10 bases left in between. CDR3 sequence: CASKADSSYNSPLHF. Written as DNA, the CDR3 is TGCGCCAGCAAAGCTGACAGCTCCTATAATTCACCCCTCCACTTT.

This chain links TRBV18 with TRBJ2-3; D perhaps matches TRBD2 (6 bases). The germline gives CDR1 KGHSH, CDR2 LQKENI. Between the trimmed V and J ends, which lost 5 bases and 4 bases, there was a span of 25 bases. CDR3 size: 18 residues. CDR3: CASSGLTEGPESPDTQYF. The CDR3 DNA follows: TGTGCCAGCTCAGGTTTGACGGAGGGCCCCGAGTCTCCAGATACGCAGTATTTT.

The chain employs TRBV7-9 and TRBJ1-1, with 8 bases aligning to TRBD1. The CDR3 covers 14 residues. Trimming at V came to 5 bases and at J to 4 bases, leaving 6 bases not matched to a gene. Germline CDR1 and CDR2: SEHNR and FQNEAQ (reference sequence). The CDR3 DNA is TGTGCCAGCAGCCCGGACAGGGCGGGCACTGAAGCTTTCTTT. It translates to CASSPDRAGTEAFF.

J is TRBJ2-1 and V is TRBV11-2; TRBD1 might be the D (5 bases). The CDR3 is made up of 17 amino acids. V was shortened by 0 bases and J by 4 bases, with 16 bases between the two germline ends. Germline V CDR1 and CDR2: SGHAT, FQNNGV. The CDR3 reads CASSLDWGRLLYNEQFF. CDR3 coding DNA: TGTGCCAGCAGCTTAGATTGGGGCCGCTTGCTGTACAATGAGCAGTTCTTC.

The DNA for the CDR3 is TGTGCCAGCAGCACGGGACTGTTCTATGGCTACACCTTC. As protein: CASSTGLFYGYTF. The chain recombines TRBV9 with TRBJ1-2; the D gene is possibly TRBD1 (5 bases). V shed 4 bases and J shed 4 bases, with 11 bases lying between them. The CDR3 totals 13 residues. Germline V gene data show CDR1 as SGDLS and CDR2 as YYNGEE. Filled out from reference TRBV9 and TRBJ1-2, the complete variable domain reads DSGVTQTPKHLITATGQRVTLRCSPRSGDLSVYWYQQSLDQGLQFLIQYYNGEERAKGNILERFSAQQFPDLHSELNLSSLELGDSALYFCASSTGLFYGYTFGSGTRLTVV.

This chain joins TRBV2 and TRBJ2-1; 8 nucleotides match TRBD1. The CDR3 has 12 residues. Germline V CDR1 and CDR2: SNHLY, FYNNEI. V dropped 8 bases and J dropped 9; count of bases not matched to a gene: 6. CDR3: CASQGAPGEQFF. The CDR3 DNA is TGTGCCAGCCAGGGGGCGCCTGGTGAGCAGTTCTTC.

The chain combines TRBV5-1 with TRBJ1-3; possible D gene TRBD1, 6 bases. Germline-derived CDR1 and CDR2 are SGHRS and YFSETQ. Between the trimmed V and J ends, which lost 1 base and 0 bases, there was a span of 11 bases. The CDR3 has 16 residues. CDR3 in DNA: TGCGCCAGCAGCTTGCCCGACAGGAGCTCTGGAAACACCATATATTTT. As protein: CASSLPDRSSGNTIYF.

The chain carries TRBV4-2 and TRBJ2-3, with D possibly TRBD2 on 6 matching bases. V was pared by 2 bases and J by 0 bases, with 15 bases between. Germline assignment: CDR1 LGHNA and CDR2 YNFKEQ. The CDR3 loop spans 17 amino acids. Here the CDR3 DNA reads TGTGCCAGCAGCCAACCCCCAGCGGGCCTTAGCACAGATACGCAGTATTTT. Amino acid sequence: CASSQPPAGLSTDTQYF.

This sequence joins TRBV5-1 and TRBJ1-3; 9 nucleotides agree with TRBD1. CDR1 SGHRS and CDR2 YFSETQ come from the germline V gene. V gave up 4 bases and J gave up 4 bases; unmatched junction bases: 9. The CDR3 has 16 amino acids. Written as DNA, the CDR3 is TGCGCCAGCAGCCCGGGGGACAGGGAGATCGGAAACACCATATATTTT. Protein product: CASSPGDREIGNTIYF.

This rearrangement joins TRBV6-5 to TRBJ1-2; 8 bases line up with TRBD1. This CDR3 region has 16 residues. Unmatched junction bases numbered 7, after V lost 0 bases and J lost 4 bases. The germline V gene has CDR1 MNHEY and CDR2 SVGAGI. CDR3 nucleotide sequence: TGTGCCAGCAGTTACTCCGGACAGGGTGTGTTCTATGGCTACACCTTC. It specifies CASSYSGQGVFYGYTF.

This chain links TRBV14 with TRBJ2-1; TRBD2 is a possible D gene (6 bases). Germline CDR1 is SGHDN and CDR2 is FVKESK. CDR3 length: 18 residues. Trimming stripped 0 bases from V and 1 base from J, with 16 bases between. This CDR3 is CASSQDQSLAFSYNEQFF. The CDR3 DNA reads as TGTGCCAGCAGCCAAGATCAGTCTCTAGCGTTTTCCTACAATGAGCAGTTCTTC.

The V call is TRBV27, the J call TRBJ2-3; D might be TRBD1 (5 bases). The CDR3 contains 15 residues. The germline V gene encodes CDR1 MNHEY and CDR2 SMNVEV (reference sequence). V dropped 2 bases and J dropped 0 bases, with 9 bases sitting between them. The CDR3 loop is CASSLRQGSTDTQYF. The CDR3, as DNA: TGTGCCAGCAGTTTACGGCAGGGTAGCACAGATACGCAGTATTTT.

Written as DNA, the CDR3 is TGCAGCGTAGATGGAGCGGGAGACTACTACAATGAGCAGTTCTTC. Amino acid sequence: CSVDGAGDYYNEQFF. The chain links TRBV29-1 to TRBJ2-1, with 8 bases matching TRBD2. V dropped 6 bases and J dropped 3; count of bases not matched to a gene: 10. The germline CDR1 and CDR2 sequences are SQVTM and ANQGSEA. The CDR3 is 15 residues long.

This rearrangement joins TRBV27 to TRBJ2-3; D remains unclear. The length of the CDR3 is 13 residues. V gave up 6 bases and J gave up 2 bases, with 9 bases separating them. Per germline, CDR1 MNHEY and CDR2 SMNVEV (reference sequence). The CDR3 region has the DNA TGTGCCAGCAGCCTTCTTCTCACAGATACGCAGTATTTT. This sequence encodes CASSLLLTDTQYF.

The V and J genes are TRBV5-1 and TRBJ1-1; unclear D gene. The CDR3 consists of 16 residues. Deletions cut 2 bases from V and 2 bases from J, with 16 bases between. CDR1 SGHRS and CDR2 YFSETQ come from the germline V gene. CDR3 residues: CASSFGVLSFNTEAFF. The CDR3 DNA reads as TGCGCCAGCAGCTTCGGGGTCCTTTCATTTAACACTGAAGCTTTCTTT. The whole variable domain, remainder taken from reference TRBV5-1 and TRBJ1-1, is KAGVTQTPRYLIKTRGQQVTLSCSPISGHRSVSWYQQTPGQGLQFLFEYFSETQRNKGNFPGRFSGRQFSNSRSEMNVSTLELGDSALYLCASSFGVLSFNTEAFFGQGTRLTVV.